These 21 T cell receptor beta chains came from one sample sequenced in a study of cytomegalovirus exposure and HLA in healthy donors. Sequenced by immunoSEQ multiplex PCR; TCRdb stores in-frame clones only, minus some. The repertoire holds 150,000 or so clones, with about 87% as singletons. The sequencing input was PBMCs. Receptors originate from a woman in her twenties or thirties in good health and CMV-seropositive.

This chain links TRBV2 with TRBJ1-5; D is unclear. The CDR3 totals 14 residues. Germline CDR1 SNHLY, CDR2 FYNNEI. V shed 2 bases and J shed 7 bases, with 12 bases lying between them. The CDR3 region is CASSEISVWQPQHF. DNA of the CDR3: TGTGCCAGCAGTGAAATCAGTGTATGGCAGCCCCAGCATTTT.

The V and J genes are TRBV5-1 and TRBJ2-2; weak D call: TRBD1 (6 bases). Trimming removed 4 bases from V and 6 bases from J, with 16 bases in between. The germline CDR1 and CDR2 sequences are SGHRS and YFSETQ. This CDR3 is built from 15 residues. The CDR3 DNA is TGCGCCAGCAGCAGCTTGACTGGGGGCCCCGGGGAGCTGTTTTTT. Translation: CASSSLTGGPGELFF. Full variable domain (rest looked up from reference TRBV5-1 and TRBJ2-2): KAGVTQTPRYLIKTRGQQVTLSCSPISGHRSVSWYQQTPGQGLQFLFEYFSETQRNKGNFPGRFSGRQFSNSRSEMNVSTLELGDSALYLCASSSLTGGPGELFFGEGSRLTVL.

CDR3 nucleotide sequence: TGTGCCAGCAGTTTATACTTCCAGACAGGTTCCTACGAGCAGTACTTC. Translating gives CASSLYFQTGSYEQYF. This chain connects TRBV28 to TRBJ2-7; TRBD1 is a possible D gene (6 bases). The ends were cut back, 1 base at V and 1 base at J, with 14 bases in the middle. This CDR3 has 16 residues. Per the germline V gene, CDR1 is MDHEN and CDR2 is SYDVKM. Filled out from reference TRBV28 and TRBJ2-7, the complete variable domain reads DVKVTQSSRYLVKRTGEKVFLECVQDMDHENMFWYRQDPGLGLRLIYFSYDVKMKEKGDIPEGYSVSREKKERFSLILESASTNQTSMYLCASSLYFQTGSYEQYFGPGTRLTVT.

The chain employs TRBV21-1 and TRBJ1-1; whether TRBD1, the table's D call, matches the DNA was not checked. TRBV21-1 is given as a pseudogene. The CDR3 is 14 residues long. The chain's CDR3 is CASSLKTESTEAFF. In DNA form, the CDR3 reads TGTGCCAGCAGTCTCAAAACAGAGTCAACTGAAGCTTTCTTT.

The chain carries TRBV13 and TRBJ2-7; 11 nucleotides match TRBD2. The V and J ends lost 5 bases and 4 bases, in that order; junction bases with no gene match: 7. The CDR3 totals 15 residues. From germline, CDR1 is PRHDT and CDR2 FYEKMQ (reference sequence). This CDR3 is CASSGGTSGRYEQYF. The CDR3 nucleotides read TGTGCCAGCAGCGGCGGGACTAGCGGAAGGTACGAGCAGTACTTC.

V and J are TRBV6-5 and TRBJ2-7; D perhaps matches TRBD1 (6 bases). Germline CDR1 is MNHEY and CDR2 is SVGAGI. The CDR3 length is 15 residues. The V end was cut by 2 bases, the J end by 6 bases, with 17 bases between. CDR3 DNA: TGTGCCAGCAGTTACGTGGACAGCCTCGCCACCGAGCAGTACTTC. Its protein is CASSYVDSLATEQYF.

The CDR3 loop reads CATSRDHPAGGQETQYF. CDR3 coding DNA: TGTGCCACCAGCAGAGATCACCCAGCGGGGGGTCAGGAGACCCAGTACTTC. The rearrangement links TRBV15 to TRBJ2-5; 9 nucleotides match TRBD2. Germline trimming cut 0 bases from V and 5 bases from J; bases unmatched to any gene: 10. Germline CDR1 and CDR2: LNHNV and YYDKDF (reference sequence). The CDR3 totals 17 residues.

CDR3: CASSHGTGSNEQYF. The DNA for the CDR3 is TGTGCCAGCAGTCACGGGACAGGGAGTAACGAGCAGTACTTC. The chain combines TRBV28 with TRBJ2-7, with 9 bases identical to TRBD1. The CDR3 covers 14 residues. Per germline, CDR1 MDHEN and CDR2 SYDVKM. V trimming: 5 bases; J trimming: 5 bases; junction bases outside the gene matches: 7.

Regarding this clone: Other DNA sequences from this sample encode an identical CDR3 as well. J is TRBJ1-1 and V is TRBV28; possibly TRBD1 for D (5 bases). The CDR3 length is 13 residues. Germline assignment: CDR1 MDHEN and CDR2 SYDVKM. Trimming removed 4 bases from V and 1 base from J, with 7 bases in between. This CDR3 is CASSYRRNTEAFF. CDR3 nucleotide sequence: TGTGCCAGCAGTTACAGGAGGAACACTGAAGCTTTCTTT.

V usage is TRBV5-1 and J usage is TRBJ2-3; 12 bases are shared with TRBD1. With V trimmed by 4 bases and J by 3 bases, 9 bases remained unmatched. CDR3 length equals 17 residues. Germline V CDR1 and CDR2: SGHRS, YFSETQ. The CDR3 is CASSPRGQGALTDTQYF. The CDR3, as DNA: TGCGCCAGCAGCCCACGGGGACAGGGGGCCCTGACAGATACGCAGTATTTT.

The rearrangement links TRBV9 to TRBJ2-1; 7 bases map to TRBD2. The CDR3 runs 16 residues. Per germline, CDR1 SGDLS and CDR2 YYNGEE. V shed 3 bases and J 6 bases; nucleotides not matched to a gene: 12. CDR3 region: CASSGAGTTQSNEQFF. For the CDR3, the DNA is TGTGCCAGCAGCGGTGCCGGGACTACTCAATCCAATGAGCAGTTCTTC.

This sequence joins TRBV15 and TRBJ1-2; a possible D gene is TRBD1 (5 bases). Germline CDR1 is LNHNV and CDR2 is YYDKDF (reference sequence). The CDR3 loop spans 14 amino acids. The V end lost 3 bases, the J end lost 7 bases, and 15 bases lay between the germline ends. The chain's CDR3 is CATSRDRWRGGYTF. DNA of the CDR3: TGTGCCACCAGCAGGGATAGGTGGAGGGGTGGCTACACCTTC.

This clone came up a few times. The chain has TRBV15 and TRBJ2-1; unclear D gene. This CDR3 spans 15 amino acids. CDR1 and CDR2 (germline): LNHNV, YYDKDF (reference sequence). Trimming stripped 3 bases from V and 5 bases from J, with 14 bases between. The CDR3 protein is CATSSLWARDNEQFF. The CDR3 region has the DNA TGTGCCACCAGCAGTTTATGGGCGAGAGACAATGAGCAGTTCTTC.

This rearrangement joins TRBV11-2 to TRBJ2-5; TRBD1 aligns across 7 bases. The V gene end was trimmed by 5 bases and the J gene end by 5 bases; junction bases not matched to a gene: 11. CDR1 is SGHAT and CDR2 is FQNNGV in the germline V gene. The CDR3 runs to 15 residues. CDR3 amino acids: CASSPKTGLVETQYF. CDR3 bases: TGTGCCAGCAGCCCTAAGACAGGGTTAGTGGAGACCCAGTACTTC.

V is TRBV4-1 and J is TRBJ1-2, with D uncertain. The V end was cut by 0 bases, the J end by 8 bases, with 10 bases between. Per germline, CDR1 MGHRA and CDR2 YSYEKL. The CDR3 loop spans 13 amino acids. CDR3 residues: CASSQETGIGYTF. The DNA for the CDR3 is TGCGCCAGCAGCCAAGAGACGGGGATCGGCTACACCTTC.

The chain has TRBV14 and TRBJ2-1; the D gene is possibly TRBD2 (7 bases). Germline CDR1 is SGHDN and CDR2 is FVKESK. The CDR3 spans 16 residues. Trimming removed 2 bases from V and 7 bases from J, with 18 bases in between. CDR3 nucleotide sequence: TGTGCCAGCAGCCAAAGAGAGGGAGGGGGGATGAATGAGCAGTTCTTC. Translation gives CASSQREGGGMNEQFF.

CDR3 protein: CASSPRSQETQYF. CDR3 sequence (DNA): TGTGCCAGCTCACCACGGAGCCAAGAGACCCAGTACTTC. The chain combines TRBV18 with TRBJ2-5; D not certain. The CDR3 consists of 13 residues. The germline V and J ends were trimmed by 1 base and 1 base, with 4 bases remaining between them. Germline CDR1 KGHSH, CDR2 LQKENI.

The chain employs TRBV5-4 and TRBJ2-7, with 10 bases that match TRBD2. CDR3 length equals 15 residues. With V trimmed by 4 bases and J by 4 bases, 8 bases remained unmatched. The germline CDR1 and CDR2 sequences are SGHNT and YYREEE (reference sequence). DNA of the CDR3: TGTGCCAGCAGCCCGACAGCGGGAGGGCCTTACGAGCAGTACTTC. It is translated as CASSPTAGGPYEQYF.

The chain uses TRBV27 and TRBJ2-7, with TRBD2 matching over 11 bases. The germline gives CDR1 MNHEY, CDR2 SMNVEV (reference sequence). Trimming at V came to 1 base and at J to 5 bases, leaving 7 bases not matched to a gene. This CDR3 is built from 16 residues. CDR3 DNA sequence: TGTGCCAGCAGTTTATTCCCTAGCGGGAGGACGGACGAGCAGTACTTC. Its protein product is CASSLFPSGRTDEQYF.

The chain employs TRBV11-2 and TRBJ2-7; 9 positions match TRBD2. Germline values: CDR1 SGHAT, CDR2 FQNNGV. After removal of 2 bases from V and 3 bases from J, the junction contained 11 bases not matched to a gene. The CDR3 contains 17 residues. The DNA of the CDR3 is TGTGCCAGCAGCTTAACCTCTAGCGGGACTACGATCTACGAGCAGTACTTC. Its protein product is CASSLTSSGTTIYEQYF.

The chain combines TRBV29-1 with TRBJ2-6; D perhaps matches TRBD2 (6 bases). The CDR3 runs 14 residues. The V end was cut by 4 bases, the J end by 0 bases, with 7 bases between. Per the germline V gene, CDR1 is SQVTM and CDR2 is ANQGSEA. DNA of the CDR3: TGCAGCGTTGGGGGAGGCTCTGGGGCCAACGTCCTGACTTTC. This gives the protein CSVGGGSGANVLTF.